A selection of T cell receptor beta chains follows, all from one sample in a study of OX40 agonist ivuxolimab in advanced cancers. The table came from immunoSEQ multiplex PCR; TCRdb's copy has only in-frame clones and leaves some out. The sample includes 77,000 or so clones, roughly 90% seen only once; the top ten take about 0.54%. The sequencing here drew on CD4+ or CD8+ T cells sorted from blood, taken in a trial of the OX40 agonist ivuxolimab. The receptor set was obtained from an adult with an advanced solid tumor such as melanoma, head and neck, liver or kidney cancer. Both conserved end residues are part of each CDR3. The D gene is left open where the match is weak. The size field is filled for only some rows; it gives once, few, many or a size class.

D gene,V gene,clone size,J gene,CDR3 protein,CDR3 DNA
.,TRBV5-1,.,TRBJ1-1,CASSSELMNTEAFF,TGCGCCAGCAGCTCCGAGCTTATGAACACTGAAGCTTTCTTT
TRBD1,TRBV7-7,.,TRBJ2-1,CASSPGTVAHEQFF,TGTGCTAGCAGCCCCGGGACAGTGGCCCACGAGCAGTTCTTC
.,TRBV5-1,.,TRBJ2-7,CASSLDRNYEQYF,TGCGCCAGCAGCCTGGACAGAAACTACGAGCAGTACTTC
TRBD2,TRBV5-1,.,TRBJ2-7,CASSMTSGRSEQYF,TGCGCCAGCAGCATGACTAGCGGGAGGAGCGAGCAGTACTTC
TRBD2,TRBV5-6,.,TRBJ2-3,CASREGLAGGGRTDTQYF,TGTGCCAGCAGGGAGGGACTAGCGGGAGGGGGTCGCACAGATACGCAGTATTTT
.,TRBV7-2,.,TRBJ1-2,CASSYNSGPVSSYTF,TGTGCCAGCAGCTACAACTCGGGACCGGTTTCGAGCTACACCTTC
.,TRBV6-5,.,TRBJ1-1,CASSYQPESTEAFF,TGTGCCAGCAGTTACCAACCAGAATCCACTGAAGCTTTCTTT
.,TRBV12-5,.,TRBJ1-1,CASGPAGTLMNTEAFF,TGTGCTAGTGGTCCCGCCGGGACCCTTATGAACACTGAAGCTTTCTTT
TRBD2,TRBV27,.,TRBJ2-2,CASRRGYEHRGAVF,TGTGCCAGTCGGCGGGGGTATGAACACCGGGGAGCTGTTTTT
.,TRBV5-6,.,TRBJ2-3,CASSPWGEGNTDTQYF,TGTGCCAGCAGCCCATGGGGGGAAGGTAACACAGATACGCAGTATTTT
.,TRBV9,.,TRBJ1-5,CASSANAGPNQPQHF,TGTGCCAGCAGCGCAAACGCAGGGCCTAATCAGCCCCAGCATTTT
.,TRBV7-7,once,TRBJ2-5,CASSLANQETQYF,TGTGCTAGCAGCTTAGCCAACCAAGAGACCCAGTACTTC
TRBD2,TRBV5-4,once,TRBJ2-1,CASSPSGSSINEQFF,TGTGCCAGCAGCCCGAGCGGGAGCTCTATCAATGAGCAGTTCTTC
TRBD1,TRBV30,.,TRBJ1-2,CAGGTGAPIGYTF,TGTGCCGGAGGGACAGGGGCCCCTATTGGCTACACCTTC
.,TRBV28,.,TRBJ2-7,CASRRDGGVGEQYF,TGTGCCAGCAGAAGGGACGGCGGGGTGGGGGAGCAGTACTTC
.,TRBV19,.,TRBJ1-5,CASSGGRRDYSNQPQHF,TGTGCCAGTAGTGGCGGACGACGGGATTATAGCAATCAGCCCCAGCATTTT
.,TRBV21-1,.,TRBJ1-5,CASTGGTQPQHF,TGTGCCAGCACAGGAGGGACTCAGCCCCAGCATTTT